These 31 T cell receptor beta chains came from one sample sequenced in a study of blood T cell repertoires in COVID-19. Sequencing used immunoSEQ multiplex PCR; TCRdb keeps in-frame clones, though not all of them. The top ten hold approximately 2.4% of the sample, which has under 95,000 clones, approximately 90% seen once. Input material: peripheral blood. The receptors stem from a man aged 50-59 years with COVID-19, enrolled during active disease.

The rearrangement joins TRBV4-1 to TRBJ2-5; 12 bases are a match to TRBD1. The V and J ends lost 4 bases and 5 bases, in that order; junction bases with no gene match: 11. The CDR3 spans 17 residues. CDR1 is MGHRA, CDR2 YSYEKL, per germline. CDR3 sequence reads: CASSPSPGTGGLETQYF. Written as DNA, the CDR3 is TGCGCCAGCAGCCCCTCCCCCGGGACAGGGGGCTTGGAGACCCAGTACTTC.

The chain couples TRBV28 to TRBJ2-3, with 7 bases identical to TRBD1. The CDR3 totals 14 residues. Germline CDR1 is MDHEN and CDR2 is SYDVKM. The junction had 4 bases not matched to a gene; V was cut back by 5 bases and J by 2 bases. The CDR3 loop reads CASSTTGITDTQYF. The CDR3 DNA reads TGTGCCAGCAGTACGACAGGGATCACAGATACGCAGTATTTT.

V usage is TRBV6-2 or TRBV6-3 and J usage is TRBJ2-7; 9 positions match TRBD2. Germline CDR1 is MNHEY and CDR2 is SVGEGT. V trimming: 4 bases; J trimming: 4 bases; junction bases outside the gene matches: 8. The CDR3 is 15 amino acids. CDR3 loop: CASSSLSGRGYEQYF. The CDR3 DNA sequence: TGTGCCAGCAGTTCCCTTAGCGGGAGAGGGTACGAGCAGTACTTC.

The CDR3 protein is CASSTPPPTGNTEAFF. The CDR3 DNA is TGTGCCAGCAGTACCCCGCCCCCGACAGGGAACACTGAAGCTTTCTTT. This sequence joins TRBV28 and TRBJ1-1; a possible D gene is TRBD1 (6 bases). V dropped 5 bases and J dropped 1 base, with 17 bases sitting between them. From germline, CDR1 is MDHEN and CDR2 SYDVKM. This CDR3 spans 16 amino acids.

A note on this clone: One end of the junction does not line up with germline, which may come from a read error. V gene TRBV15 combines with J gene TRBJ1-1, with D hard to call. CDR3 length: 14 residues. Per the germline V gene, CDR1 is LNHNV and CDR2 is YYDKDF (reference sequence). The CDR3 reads CATRRGGSSTEAFF. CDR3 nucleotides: TGTGCCACCAGGAGAGGCGGCAGCTCCACTGAAGCTTTCTTT. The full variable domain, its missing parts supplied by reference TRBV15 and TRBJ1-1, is DAMVIQNPRYQVTQFGKPVTLSCSQTLNHNVMYWYQQKSSQAPKLLFHYYDKDFNNEADTPDNFQSRRPNTSFCFLDIRSPGLGDTAMYLCATRRGGSSTEAFFGQGTRLTVV.

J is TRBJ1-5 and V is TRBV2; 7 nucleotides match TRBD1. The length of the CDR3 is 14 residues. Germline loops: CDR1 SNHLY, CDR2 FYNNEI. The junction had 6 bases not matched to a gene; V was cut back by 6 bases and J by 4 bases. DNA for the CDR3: TGTGCCAGCAGCAAGGGGGCGGTGAATCAGCCCCAGCATTTT. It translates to CASSKGAVNQPQHF.

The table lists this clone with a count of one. The CDR3 loop is CASSLAPGFNNEQFF. The CDR3 nucleotides read TGTGCCAGCAGCTTAGCCCCCGGGTTTAACAATGAGCAGTTCTTC. This rearrangement joins TRBV7-2 to TRBJ2-1; D unclear. The ends were cut back, 0 bases at V and 5 bases at J, with 11 bases in the middle. The CDR3 runs 15 residues. Germline V lookup: CDR1 SGHTA, CDR2 FQGNSA.

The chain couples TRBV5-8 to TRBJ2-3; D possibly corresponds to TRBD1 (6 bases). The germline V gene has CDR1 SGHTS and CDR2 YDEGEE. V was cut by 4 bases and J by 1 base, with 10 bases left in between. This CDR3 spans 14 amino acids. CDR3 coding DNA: TGTGCCAGCAGCCCAAGACAGGGCACAGATACGCAGTATTTT. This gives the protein CASSPRQGTDTQYF.

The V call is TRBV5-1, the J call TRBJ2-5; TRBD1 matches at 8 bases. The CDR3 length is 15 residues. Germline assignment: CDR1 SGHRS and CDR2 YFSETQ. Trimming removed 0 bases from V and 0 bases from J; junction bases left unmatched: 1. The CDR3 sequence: CASSLGQGYQETQYF. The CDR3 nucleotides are TGCGCCAGCAGCTTGGGACAGGGGTACCAAGAGACCCAGTACTTC.

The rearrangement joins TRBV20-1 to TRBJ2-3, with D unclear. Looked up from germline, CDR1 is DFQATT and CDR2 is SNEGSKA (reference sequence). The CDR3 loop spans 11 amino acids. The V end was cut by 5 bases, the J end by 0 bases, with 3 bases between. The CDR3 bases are TGCAGTGCTCTGAGCACAGATACGCAGTATTTT. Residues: CSALSTDTQYF.

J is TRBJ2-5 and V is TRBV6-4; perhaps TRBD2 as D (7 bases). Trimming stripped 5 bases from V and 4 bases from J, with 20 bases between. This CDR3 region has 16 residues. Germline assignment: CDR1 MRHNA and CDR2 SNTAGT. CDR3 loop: CASSPKTGGLSETQYF. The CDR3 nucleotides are TGTGCCAGCAGTCCTAAAACCGGGGGGCTGTCAGAGACCCAGTACTTC.

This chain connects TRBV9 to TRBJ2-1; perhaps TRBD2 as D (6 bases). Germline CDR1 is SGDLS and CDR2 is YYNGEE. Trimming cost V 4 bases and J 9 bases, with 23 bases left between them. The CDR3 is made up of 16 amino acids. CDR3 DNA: TGTGCCAGCAGCCCATCGGGACTGCCTCTGCTCAGTGAGCAGTTCTTC. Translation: CASSPSGLPLLSEQFF.

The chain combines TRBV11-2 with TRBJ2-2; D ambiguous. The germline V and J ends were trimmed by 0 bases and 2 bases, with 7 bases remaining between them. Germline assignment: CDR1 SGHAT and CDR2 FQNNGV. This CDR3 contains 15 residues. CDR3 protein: CASSLEAVNTGELFF. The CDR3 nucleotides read TGTGCCAGCAGCTTAGAGGCAGTAAACACCGGGGAGCTGTTTTTT.

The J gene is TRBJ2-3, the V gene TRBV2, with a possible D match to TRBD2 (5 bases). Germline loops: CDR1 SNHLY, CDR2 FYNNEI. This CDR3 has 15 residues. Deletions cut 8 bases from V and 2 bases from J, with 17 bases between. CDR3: CASGAAGVPTDTQYF. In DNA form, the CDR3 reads TGTGCCAGCGGAGCCGCCGGGGTTCCCACAGATACGCAGTATTTT. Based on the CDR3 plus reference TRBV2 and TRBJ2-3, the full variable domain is EPEVTQTPSHQVTQMGQEVILRCVPISNHLYFYWYRQILGQKVEFLVSFYNNEISEKSEIFDDQFSVERPDGSNFTLKIRSTKLEDSAMYFCASGAAGVPTDTQYFGPGTRLTVL.

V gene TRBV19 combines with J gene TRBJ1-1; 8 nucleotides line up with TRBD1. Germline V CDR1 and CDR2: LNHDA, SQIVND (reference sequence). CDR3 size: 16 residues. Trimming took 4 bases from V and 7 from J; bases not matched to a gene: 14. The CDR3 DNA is TGTGCCAGTAGTACCTGGACGGTCAGGGGGCAGGGTGAAGCTTTCTTT. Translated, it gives CASSTWTVRGQGEAFF.

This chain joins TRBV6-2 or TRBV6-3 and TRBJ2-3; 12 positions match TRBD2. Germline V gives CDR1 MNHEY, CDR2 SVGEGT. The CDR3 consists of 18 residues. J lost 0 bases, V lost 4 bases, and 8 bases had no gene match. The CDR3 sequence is CASSSGTSGPASTDTQYF. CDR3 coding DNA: TGTGCCAGCAGTTCCGGGACTAGCGGGCCCGCTAGCACAGATACGCAGTATTTT.

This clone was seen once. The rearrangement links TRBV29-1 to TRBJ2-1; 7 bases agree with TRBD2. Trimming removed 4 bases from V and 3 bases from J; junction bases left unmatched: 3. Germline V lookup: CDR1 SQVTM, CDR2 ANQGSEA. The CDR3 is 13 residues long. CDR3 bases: TGCAGCGTTGCTTCTAGCGGCTACAATGAGCAGTTCTTC. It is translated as CSVASSGYNEQFF.

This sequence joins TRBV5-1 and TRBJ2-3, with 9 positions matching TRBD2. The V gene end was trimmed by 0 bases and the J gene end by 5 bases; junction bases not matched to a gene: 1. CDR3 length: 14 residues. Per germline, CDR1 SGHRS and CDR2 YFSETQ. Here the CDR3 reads CASSLEREEDTQYF. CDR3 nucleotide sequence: TGCGCCAGCAGCTTGGAGCGGGAGGAAGATACGCAGTATTTT.

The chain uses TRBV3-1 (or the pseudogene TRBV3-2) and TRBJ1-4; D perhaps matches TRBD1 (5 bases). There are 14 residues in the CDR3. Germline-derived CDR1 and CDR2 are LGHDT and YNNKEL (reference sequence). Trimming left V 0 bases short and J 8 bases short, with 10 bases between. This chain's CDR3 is CASSQDWGVEKLFF. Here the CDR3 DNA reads TGTGCCAGCAGCCAAGATTGGGGGGTAGAAAAACTGTTTTTT.

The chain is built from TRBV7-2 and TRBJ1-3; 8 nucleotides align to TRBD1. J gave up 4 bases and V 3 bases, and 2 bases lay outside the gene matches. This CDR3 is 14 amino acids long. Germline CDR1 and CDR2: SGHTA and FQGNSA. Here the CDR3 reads CASSFQGAGNTIYF. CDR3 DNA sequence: TGTGCCAGCAGCTTCCAGGGGGCCGGAAACACCATATATTTT.

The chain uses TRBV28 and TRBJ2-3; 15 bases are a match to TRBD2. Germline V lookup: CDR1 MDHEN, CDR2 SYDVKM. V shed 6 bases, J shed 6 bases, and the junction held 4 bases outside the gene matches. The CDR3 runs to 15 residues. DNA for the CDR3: TGTGCCAGCAGGGGACTAGCGGGAGGTAGGGATACGCAGTATTTT. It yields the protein CASRGLAGGRDTQYF. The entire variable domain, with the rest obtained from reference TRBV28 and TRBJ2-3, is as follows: DVKVTQSSRYLVKRTGEKVFLECVQDMDHENMFWYRQDPGLGLRLIYFSYDVKMKEKGDIPEGYSVSREKKERFSLILESASTNQTSMYLCASRGLAGGRDTQYFGPGTRLTVL.

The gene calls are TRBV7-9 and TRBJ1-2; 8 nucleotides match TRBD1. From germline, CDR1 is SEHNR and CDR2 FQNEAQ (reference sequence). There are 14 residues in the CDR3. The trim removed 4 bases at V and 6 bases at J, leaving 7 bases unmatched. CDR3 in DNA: TGTGCCAGCAGCTCTATCACGACAGGGGATGGCTACACCTTC. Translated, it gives CASSSITTGDGYTF.

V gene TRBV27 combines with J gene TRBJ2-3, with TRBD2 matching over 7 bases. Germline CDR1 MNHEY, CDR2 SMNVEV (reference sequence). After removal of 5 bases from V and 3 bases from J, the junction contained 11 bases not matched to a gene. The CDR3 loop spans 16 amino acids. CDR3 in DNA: TGTGCCAGCAGTCAAGCGGCTAGCGGTTCGACAGATACGCAGTATTTT. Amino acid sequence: CASSQAASGSTDTQYF.

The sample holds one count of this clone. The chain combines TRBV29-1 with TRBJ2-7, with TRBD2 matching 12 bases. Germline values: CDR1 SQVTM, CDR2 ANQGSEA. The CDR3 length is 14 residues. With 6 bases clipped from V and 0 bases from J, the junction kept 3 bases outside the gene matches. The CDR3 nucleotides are TGCAGCGTGCTAGCGGGAGGGTTCTCCTACGAGCAGTACTTC. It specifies CSVLAGGFSYEQYF.

The CDR3 loop reads CASSLDSGFIYEQYF. CDR3 DNA sequence: TGTGCCAGCAGCTTAGACTCAGGGTTCATCTACGAGCAGTACTTC. The gene calls are TRBV7-8 and TRBJ2-7, with D possibly being TRBD1 (5 bases). The CDR3 is 15 amino acids. Looked up from germline, CDR1 is SGHVS and CDR2 is FQNEAQ. The germline V and J ends were trimmed by 1 base and 3 bases, with 13 bases remaining between them.

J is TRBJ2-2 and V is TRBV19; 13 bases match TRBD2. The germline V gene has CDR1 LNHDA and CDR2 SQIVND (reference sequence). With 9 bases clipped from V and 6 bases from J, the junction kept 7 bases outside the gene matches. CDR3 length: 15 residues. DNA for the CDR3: TGTGCCAGCGGAACTAGCGGGAGGGGTGCCGGGGAGCTGTTTTTT. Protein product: CASGTSGRGAGELFF. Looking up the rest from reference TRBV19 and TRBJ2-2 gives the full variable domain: DGGITQSPKYLFRKEGQNVTLSCEQNLNHDAMYWYRQDPGQGLRLIYYSQIVNDFQKGDIAEGYSVSREKKESFPLTVTSAQKNPTAFYLCASGTSGRGAGELFFGEGSRLTVL.

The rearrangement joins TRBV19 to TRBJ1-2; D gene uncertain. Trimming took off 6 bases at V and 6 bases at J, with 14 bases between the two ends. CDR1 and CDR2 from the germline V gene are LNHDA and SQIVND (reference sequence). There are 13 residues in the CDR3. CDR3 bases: TGTGCCAGTAGACAGAGGGTGATGGATGGCTACACCTTC. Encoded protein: CASRQRVMDGYTF.

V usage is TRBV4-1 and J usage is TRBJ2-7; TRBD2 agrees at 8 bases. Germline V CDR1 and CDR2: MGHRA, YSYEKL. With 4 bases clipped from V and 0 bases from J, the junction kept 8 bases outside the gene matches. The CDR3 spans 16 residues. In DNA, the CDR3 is TGCGCCAGCAGCCCCGGGGGGGCTAGCGGCTCCTACGAGCAGTACGTC. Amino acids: CASSPGGASGSYEQYV.

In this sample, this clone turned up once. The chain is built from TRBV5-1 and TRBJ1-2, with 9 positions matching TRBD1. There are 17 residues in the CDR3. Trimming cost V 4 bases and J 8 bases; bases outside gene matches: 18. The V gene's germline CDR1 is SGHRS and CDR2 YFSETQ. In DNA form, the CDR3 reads TGCGCCAGCAGCAGGGACAGGGACGGACCAAACAACGGAGGCTACACCTTC. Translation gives CASSRDRDGPNNGGYTF.

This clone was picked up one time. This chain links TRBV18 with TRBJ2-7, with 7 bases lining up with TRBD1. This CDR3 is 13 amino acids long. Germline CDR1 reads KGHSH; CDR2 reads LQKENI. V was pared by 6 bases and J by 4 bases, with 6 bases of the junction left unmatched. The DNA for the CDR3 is TGTGCCAGCTCCCGGGACAGACTTTACGAGCAGTACGTC. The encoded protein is CASSRDRLYEQYV.

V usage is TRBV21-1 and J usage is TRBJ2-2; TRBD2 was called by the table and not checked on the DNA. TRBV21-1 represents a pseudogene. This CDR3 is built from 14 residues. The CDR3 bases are TGTGCCGGCATCGGACTGGGGTACACCGGGGAGCTGTTTTTT. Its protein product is CAGIGLGYTGELFF.